These T cell receptor beta chains were read from a single sample in a study of blood T cell repertoires in COVID-19. Some clones are missing from TCRdb's copy, which holds only in-frame ones; the method was immunoSEQ multiplex PCR. The data contain around 94,000 clones, about 85% of them singletons. Material for sequencing was peripheral blood. The receptors come from a man aged 45-65 years with acute or convalescent COVID-19. Each CDR3 is given with its conserved first and last residue. The D gene is left open where the match is weak. Clone size is shown for a subset of rows, as once, few, many or a class of expanded clone.

CASSMGAGTGGYDYGYTF	TGTGCCAGTAGTATGGGCGCCGGGACAGGGGGATATGACTATGGCTACACCTTC	TRBD1	TRBV19	TRBJ1-2	.
CASSLMGGGYYNEQFF	TGTGCCAGCAGCTTGATGGGGGGGGGATATTACAATGAGCAGTTCTTC	TRBD2	TRBV5-8	TRBJ2-1	.
CASSEPGGYGYTF	TGTGCCAGCAGTGAGCCAGGGGGCTATGGCTACACCTTC	TRBD1	TRBV2	TRBJ1-2	.
CASSAGTSGFEQFF	TGTGCCAGCAGCGCAGGGACTAGCGGGTTTGAGCAGTTCTTC	TRBD2	TRBV5-6	TRBJ2-1	.
CASTLAGASYNEQFF	TGCGCCAGCACCTTAGCGGGAGCCAGTTACAATGAGCAGTTCTTC	TRBD2	TRBV5-1	TRBJ2-1	.
CASSQVGGQYEQYF	TGCGCCAGCAGCCAAGTGGGGGGGCAATACGAGCAGTACTTC	.	TRBV4-1	TRBJ2-7	.
CASARDSGAYNEQFF	TGCGCCAGCGCAAGGGATAGCGGGGCCTACAATGAGCAGTTCTTC	TRBD2	TRBV5-1	TRBJ2-1	few
CASSPSQGATEQYF	TGTGCCAGCTCACCATCGCAGGGGGCCACTGAGCAGTACTTC	TRBD1	TRBV18	TRBJ2-7	.
CASSLVEGRTDTQYF	TGCGCCAGCAGCTTGGTGGAGGGGCGCACAGATACGCAGTATTTT	.	TRBV5-1	TRBJ2-3	.
CASSTGTYNEQFF	TGTGCCAGCAGCACCGGGACCTACAATGAGCAGTTCTTC	.	TRBV11-2	TRBJ2-1	few
CASRPGGSFNTEAFF	TGCGCCAGCAGACCGGGAGGCAGTTTCAACACTGAAGCTTTCTTT	.	TRBV10-1	TRBJ1-1	.
CASSLGLAGVNEQFF	TGTGCCAGCAGTTTAGGGCTAGCGGGAGTCAATGAGCAGTTCTTC	TRBD2	TRBV27	TRBJ2-1	.
CASSLLIGAVYGYTF	TGTGCCAGCAGCTTGCTTATCGGAGCAGTCTATGGCTACACCTTC	.	TRBV5-6	TRBJ1-2	.
CASSSWTGNTEAFF	TGTGCCAGCAGCTCCTGGACAGGGAACACTGAAGCTTTCTTT	TRBD1	TRBV7-8	TRBJ1-1	.
CASSIETRGTGELFF	TGTGCCAGTAGTATCGAGACCAGGGGCACCGGGGAGCTGTTTTTT	.	TRBV19	TRBJ2-2	.
CASSYNRGTNEKLFF	TGTGCCAGCAGCTATAACAGGGGAACTAATGAAAAACTGTTTTTT	TRBD1	TRBV7-8	TRBJ1-4	.
CASSPRGTGHDQPQHF	TGTGCCAGCTCACCACGCGGGACAGGGCATGATCAGCCCCAGCATTTT	TRBD1	TRBV18	TRBJ1-5	.
CASSWALQGRHEQYF	TGTGCCAGCAGCTGGGCCCTACAGGGACGGCACGAGCAGTACTTC	.	TRBV5-6	TRBJ2-7	.
CASSSSAAGDWDTQYF	TGTGCCAGCAGTTCCTCGGCAGCGGGAGATTGGGATACGCAGTATTTT	TRBD2	TRBV6-6	TRBJ2-3	.
CASSARERGPPETQYF	TGTGCCAGCAGCGCAAGAGAGCGGGGGCCGCCCGAGACCCAGTACTTC	TRBD2	TRBV9	TRBJ2-5	.
CASSPTSAPSDTQYF	TGTGCCAGCAGCCCCACTAGCGCCCCTTCTGATACGCAGTATTTT	TRBD2	TRBV7-2	TRBJ2-3	.
CASSLAGTRLQETQYF	TGTGCCAGCAGCTTAGCCGGGACTAGACTCCAAGAGACCCAGTACTTC	TRBD2	TRBV7-2	TRBJ2-5	.
CASSSQVTEAFF	TGTGCCAGCAGCAGTCAAGTCACTGAAGCTTTCTTT	.	TRBV28	TRBJ1-1	.
CAISPGGNTGELFF	TGTGCCATCAGTCCCGGGGGGAACACCGGGGAGCTGTTTTTT	.	TRBV10-3	TRBJ2-2	.
CAISESREGYNEQFF	TGTGCCATCAGTGAGTCGAGGGAGGGGTACAATGAGCAGTTCTTC	TRBD2	TRBV10-3	TRBJ2-1	.
CASRDPRVHEQYF	TGTGCCAGCAGGGACCCCAGGGTCCACGAGCAGTACTTC	.	TRBV28	TRBJ2-7	.
CASSLNPAGNTIYF	TGTGCCAGCAGCTTAAACCCAGCTGGAAACACCATATATTTT	.	TRBV7-2	TRBJ1-3	few
CASSPLSGQYNEKLFF	TGTGCCAGCAGCCCACTTTCCGGACAGTATAATGAAAAACTGTTTTTT	.	TRBV9	TRBJ1-4	.